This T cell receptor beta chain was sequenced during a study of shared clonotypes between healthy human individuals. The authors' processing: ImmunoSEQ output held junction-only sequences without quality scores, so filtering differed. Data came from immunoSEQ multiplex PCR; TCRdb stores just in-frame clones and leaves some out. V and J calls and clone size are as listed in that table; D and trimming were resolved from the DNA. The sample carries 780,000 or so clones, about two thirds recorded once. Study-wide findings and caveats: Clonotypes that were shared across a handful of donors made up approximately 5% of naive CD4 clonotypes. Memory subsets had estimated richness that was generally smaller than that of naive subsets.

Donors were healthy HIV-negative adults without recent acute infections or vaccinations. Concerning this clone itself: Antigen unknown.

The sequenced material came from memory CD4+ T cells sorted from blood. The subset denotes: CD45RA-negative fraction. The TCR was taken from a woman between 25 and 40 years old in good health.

The CDR3 is CASSPHDGNTEAFF. The CDR3 region has the DNA TGTGCCAGCAGCCCCCATGACGGAAACACTGAAGCTTTCTTT. This sequence joins TRBV14 and TRBJ1-1; D gene ambiguous. V was cut by 4 bases and J by 2 bases, with 11 bases left in between. Germline loops: CDR1 SGHDN, CDR2 FVKESK. This CDR3 is built from 14 residues.